Presented here are 20 T cell receptor beta chains from one specimen sequenced in a study of blood T cell repertoires in COVID-19. Produced via immunoSEQ multiplex PCR; TCRdb's table is partial and in-frame only. The top ten hold around 7% of the sample, which has 360,000 or so clones, about 90% seen once. The sequenced material came from peripheral blood. The origin of the receptors is a man younger than 35 with active or convalescent COVID-19.

The V gene is TRBV6-5, the J gene TRBJ1-1; weak D call: TRBD1 (6 bases). Between the trimmed V and J ends, which lost 6 bases and 1 base, there was a span of 12 bases. Germline CDR1 and CDR2: MNHEY and SVGAGI. CDR3 length equals 14 residues. In DNA form, the CDR3 reads TGTGCCAGCAGGGTTGGCAGGGGGAACACTGAAGCTTTCTTT. Its translation is CASRVGRGNTEAFF.

This clone has more than one count but fewer than ten. The J gene is TRBJ2-1, the V gene TRBV27; 10 positions agree with TRBD2. With 4 bases clipped from V and 10 bases from J, the junction kept 16 bases outside the gene matches. CDR1 and CDR2 from the germline V gene are MNHEY and SMNVEV (reference sequence). The CDR3 is made up of 17 amino acids. The CDR3 sequence: CASSSLILAGNSGEQFF. CDR3 in DNA: TGTGCCAGCAGTTCCCTCATACTAGCGGGGAATTCGGGGGAGCAGTTCTTC.

The chain links TRBV6-6 to TRBJ2-1; D may be TRBD2 (6 bases). Germline V gene lookup returns CDR1 MNHNY and CDR2 SVGAGI (reference sequence). V was shortened by 6 bases and J by 0 bases, with 15 bases between the two germline ends. The CDR3 sequence is 16 residues long. CDR3 sequence: CASRYGTGLSYNEQFF. The CDR3 DNA reads as TGTGCCAGCAGATACGGGACTGGTCTCTCCTACAATGAGCAGTTCTTC.

This clone was found once. CDR3 sequence reads: CASTKNSGGDRETQYF. The CDR3 bases are TGTGCCAGCACTAAGAATAGCGGGGGGGATCGAGAGACCCAGTACTTC. The rearrangement joins TRBV27 to TRBJ2-5; 11 nucleotides align to TRBD2. The CDR3 contains 16 residues. V shed 7 bases, J shed 4 bases, and the junction held 11 bases outside the gene matches. Looked up from germline, CDR1 is MNHEY and CDR2 is SMNVEV (reference sequence).

The chain joins TRBV6-2 or TRBV6-3 to TRBJ1-5; the D is unclear. Trimming took 6 bases from V and 2 from J, leaving 11 bases between them. CDR3 length: 14 residues. Germline V CDR1 and CDR2: MNHEY, SVGEGT. The CDR3 region is CASSRIQRNQPQHF. The CDR3, as DNA: TGTGCCAGCAGCCGTATACAGCGCAATCAGCCCCAGCATTTT.

This chain links TRBV15 with TRBJ2-6; D is perhaps TRBD2 (6 bases). V lost 0 bases to trimming and J lost 0 bases, with 9 bases between them. The CDR3 contains 17 residues. Per the germline V gene, CDR1 is LNHNV and CDR2 is YYDKDF (reference sequence). The CDR3 bases are TGTGCCACCAGCAGAGATGCGGGAAACTCTGGGGCCAACGTCCTGACTTTC. Protein: CATSRDAGNSGANVLTF.

V is TRBV9 and J is TRBJ2-3; 7 positions match TRBD2. CDR1 is SGDLS and CDR2 is YYNGEE in the germline V gene. There are 19 residues in the CDR3. Trimming took 3 bases from V and 2 from J; bases not matched to a gene: 18. In DNA form, the CDR3 reads TGTGCCAGCAGCGAGGGCGCTAGCGGCCTACTAGTATACACAGATACGCAGTATTTT. Translated: CASSEGASGLLVYTDTQYF.

The V call is TRBV7-2, the J call TRBJ1-1, with 7 bases that match TRBD1. The CDR3 is 14 amino acids. CDR1 is SGHTA and CDR2 is FQGNSA in the germline V gene. The V segment lost 1 base and the J segment 4 bases; nucleotides outside the gene matches: 3. CDR3 in amino acids: CASSLVSGGTEAFF. For the CDR3, the DNA is TGTGCCAGCAGCTTAGTTTCAGGGGGCACTGAAGCTTTCTTT.

The V call is TRBV19, the J call TRBJ2-1, with 12 positions matching TRBD2. Germline loops: CDR1 LNHDA, CDR2 SQIVND (reference sequence). The CDR3 is 14 residues long. Losses at the gene ends were 9 bases for V and 4 bases for J; bases not matched to a gene: 4. CDR3 nucleotide sequence: TGTGCCAGCACGGGACTAGCGGGTTACAATGAGCAGTTCTTC. Protein: CASTGLAGYNEQFF. Drawing the rest from reference TRBV19 and TRBJ2-1, the complete variable domain is DGGITQSPKYLFRKEGQNVTLSCEQNLNHDAMYWYRQDPGQGLRLIYYSQIVNDFQKGDIAEGYSVSREKKESFPLTVTSAQKNPTAFYLCASTGLAGYNEQFFGPGTRLTVL.

This chain links TRBV7-2 with TRBJ2-3, with TRBD2 matching over 8 bases. V gave up 4 bases and J gave up 4 bases; unmatched junction bases: 16. In germline, CDR1 is SGHTA, CDR2 FQGNSA. The CDR3 contains 18 residues. Written as DNA, the CDR3 is TGTGCCAGCAGCTCCAACAAATTTCGAGGACTAGCCTCAGATACGCAGTATTTT. Amino acids: CASSSNKFRGLASDTQYF. Complete variable domain (other parts from reference TRBV7-2 and TRBJ2-3): GAGVSQSPSNKVTEKGKDVELRCDPISGHTALYWYRQSLGQGLEFLIYFQGNSAPDKSGLPSDRFSAERTGGSVSTLTIQRTQQEDSAVYLCASSSNKFRGLASDTQYFGPGTRLTVL.

The rearrangement links TRBV19 to TRBJ1-5; TRBD1 aligns across 9 bases. The germline CDR1 and CDR2 sequences are LNHDA and SQIVND (reference sequence). J was trimmed by 6 bases and V by 6 bases; bases with no gene match: 6. The CDR3 spans 14 residues. The CDR3 DNA reads as TGTGCCAGTAGGCTACAGGGGGCGGGTCAGCCCCAGCATTTT. Translated, it gives CASRLQGAGQPQHF.

This chain uses TRBV2 with TRBJ2-2; tentatively, D is TRBD2 (6 bases). The V end lost 2 bases, the J end lost 0 bases, and 7 bases lay between the germline ends. The CDR3 is 15 amino acids. Germline V gene data show CDR1 as SNHLY and CDR2 as FYNNEI. The CDR3 coding sequence is TGTGCCAGCAGTGAAAGGGAGGCGAACACCGGGGAGCTGTTTTTT. Amino acid sequence: CASSEREANTGELFF.

This clone was detected only once. The chain employs TRBV5-4 and TRBJ2-1; 9 positions match TRBD1. The CDR3 totals 14 residues. After removal of 4 bases from V and 3 bases from J, the junction contained 2 bases not matched to a gene. Germline CDR1 and CDR2: SGHNT and YYREEE (reference sequence). This CDR3 is CASSLGQGYNEQFF. Written as DNA, the CDR3 is TGTGCCAGCAGCCTGGGACAGGGCTACAATGAGCAGTTCTTC.

The CDR3 protein is CASSLGAGISYEQYF. The CDR3 nucleotides are TGTGCCAGCAGCTTAGGGGCAGGGATCTCCTACGAGCAGTACTTC. The gene calls are TRBV7-6 and TRBJ2-7; D is possibly TRBD1 (5 bases). The germline gives CDR1 SGHVS, CDR2 FNYEAQ. V was pared by 1 base and J by 0 bases, with 10 bases between. The CDR3 totals 15 residues.

The chain recombines TRBV7-3 with TRBJ2-2; 7 bases map to TRBD1. CDR3 length equals 14 residues. Germline V gives CDR1 SGHTA, CDR2 FQGTGA. V gave up 4 bases and J gave up 5 bases; unmatched junction bases: 4. The CDR3 DNA reads as TGTGCCAGCAGCTCGACAGGGCTGACCGGGGAGCTGTTTTTT. It is translated as CASSSTGLTGELFF.

This rearrangement joins TRBV7-9 to TRBJ2-7; D is possibly TRBD2 (7 bases). This CDR3 region has 14 residues. Germline V gene data show CDR1 as SEHNR and CDR2 as FQNEAQ (reference sequence). With 2 bases removed from V and 4 bases from J, the gap between germline ends came to 12 bases. CDR3 nucleotide sequence: TGTGCCAGCAGCTTAAAGGGGGGGACTTACGAGCAGTACTTC. Translated: CASSLKGGTYEQYF. Supplemented by reference TRBV7-9 and TRBJ2-7, the full variable domain reads DTGVSQNPRHKITKRGQNVTFRCDPISEHNRLYWYRQTLGQGPEFLTYFQNEAQLEKSRLLSDRFSAERPKGSFSTLEIQRTEQGDSAMYLCASSLKGGTYEQYFGPGTRLTVT.

The chain couples TRBV25-1 to TRBJ2-2, with 11 bases identical to TRBD1. Germline CDR1 reads MGHDK; CDR2 reads SYGVNS. Germline trimming cut 4 bases from V and 7 bases from J; bases unmatched to any gene: 2. The CDR3 has 14 residues. CDR3 coding DNA: TGTGCCAGCAGTGGGACAGGGGGCTACGGGGAGCTGTTTTTT. This gives the protein CASSGTGGYGELFF.

The chain links TRBV21-1 to TRBJ1-2; TRBD1 is taken as the D call from the table, unchecked against the DNA. TRBV21-1 is described as a pseudogene. The CDR3 spans 15 residues. This CDR3 is CASSSRQGSFYGYTF. Written as DNA, the CDR3 is TGTGCCAGCAGCTCCCGACAGGGCTCCTTCTATGGCTACACCTTC.

J is TRBJ2-3 and V is TRBV28; 11 bases align to TRBD2. This CDR3 has 15 residues. With 5 bases clipped from V and 5 bases from J, the junction kept 6 bases outside the gene matches. Germline V gene sequence: CDR1 MDHEN, CDR2 SYDVKM. The CDR3 loop reads CASSIRLAGIDTQYF. The CDR3 bases are TGTGCCAGCAGTATACGACTAGCGGGAATAGATACGCAGTATTTT.

The rearrangement uses TRBV5-6 and TRBJ2-1, with D unclear. Germline assignment: CDR1 SGHDT and CDR2 YYEEEE. Trimming removed 0 bases at V and 9 bases at J, with 10 bases between. The CDR3 contains 13 residues. In DNA form, the CDR3 reads TGTGCCAGCAGCTTGGGCCTAGTGGCTGAGCAGTTCTTC. Residues: CASSLGLVAEQFF.